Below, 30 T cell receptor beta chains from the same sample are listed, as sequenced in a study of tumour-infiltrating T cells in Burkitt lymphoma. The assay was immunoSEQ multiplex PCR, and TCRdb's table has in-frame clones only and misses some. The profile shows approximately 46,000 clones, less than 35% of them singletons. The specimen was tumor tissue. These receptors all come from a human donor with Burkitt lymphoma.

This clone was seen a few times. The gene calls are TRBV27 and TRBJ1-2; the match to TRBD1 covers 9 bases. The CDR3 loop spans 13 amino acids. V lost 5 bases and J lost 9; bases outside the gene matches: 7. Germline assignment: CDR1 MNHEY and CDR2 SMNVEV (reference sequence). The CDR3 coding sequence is TGTGCCAGCAGTGAGGGACAGGGAGCGCGCTACACCTTC. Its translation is CASSEGQGARYTF.

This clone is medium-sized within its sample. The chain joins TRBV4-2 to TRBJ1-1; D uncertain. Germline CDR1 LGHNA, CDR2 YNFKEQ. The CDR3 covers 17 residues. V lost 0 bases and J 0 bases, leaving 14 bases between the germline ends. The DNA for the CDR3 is TGTGCCAGCAGCCAAGATCCTCTGGGAGGGATGAACACTGAAGCTTTCTTT. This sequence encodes CASSQDPLGGMNTEAFF.

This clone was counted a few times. CDR3 amino acids: CASSPRSFGNTEAFF. Here the CDR3 DNA reads TGTGCCAGCTCACCACGGAGCTTCGGGAACACTGAAGCTTTCTTT. The gene calls are TRBV18 and TRBJ1-1, with unresolved D. With 1 base removed from V and 1 base from J, the gap between germline ends came to 10 bases. Germline values: CDR1 KGHSH, CDR2 LQKENI. The CDR3 has 15 amino acids.

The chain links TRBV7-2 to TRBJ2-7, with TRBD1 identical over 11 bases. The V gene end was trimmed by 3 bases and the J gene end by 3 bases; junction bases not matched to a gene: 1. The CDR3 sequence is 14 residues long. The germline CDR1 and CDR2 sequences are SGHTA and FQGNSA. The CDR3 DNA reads TGTGCCAGCAGCTTCGGGACAGGGGGCTACGAGCAGTACTTC. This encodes CASSFGTGGYEQYF.

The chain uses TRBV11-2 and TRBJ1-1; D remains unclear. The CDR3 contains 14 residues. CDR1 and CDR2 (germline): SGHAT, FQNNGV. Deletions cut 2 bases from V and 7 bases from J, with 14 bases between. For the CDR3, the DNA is TGTGCCAGCAGCTTAAGTTTGACAACCTATGAAGCTTTCTTT. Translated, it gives CASSLSLTTYEAFF.

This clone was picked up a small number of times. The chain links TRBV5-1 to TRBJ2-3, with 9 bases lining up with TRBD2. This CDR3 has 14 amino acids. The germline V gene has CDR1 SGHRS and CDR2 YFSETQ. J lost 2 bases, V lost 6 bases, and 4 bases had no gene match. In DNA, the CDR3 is TGCGCCAGCACCCAGCGGGGGGCCACAGATACGCAGTATTTT. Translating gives CASTQRGATDTQYF. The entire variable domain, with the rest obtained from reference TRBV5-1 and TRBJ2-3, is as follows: KAGVTQTPRYLIKTRGQQVTLSCSPISGHRSVSWYQQTPGQGLQFLFEYFSETQRNKGNFPGRFSGRQFSNSRSEMNVSTLELGDSALYLCASTQRGATDTQYFGPGTRLTVL.

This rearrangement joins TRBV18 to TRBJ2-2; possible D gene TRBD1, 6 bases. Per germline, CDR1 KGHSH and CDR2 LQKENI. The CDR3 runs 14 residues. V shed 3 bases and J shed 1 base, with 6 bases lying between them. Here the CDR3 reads CASSPTGNTGELFF. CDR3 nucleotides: TGTGCCAGCTCACCGACAGGGAACACCGGGGAGCTGTTTTTT.

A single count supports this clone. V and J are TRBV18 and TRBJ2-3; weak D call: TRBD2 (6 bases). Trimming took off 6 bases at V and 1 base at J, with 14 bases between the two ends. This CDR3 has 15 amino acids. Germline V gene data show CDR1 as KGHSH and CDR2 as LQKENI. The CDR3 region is CASSLTWGGTDTQYF. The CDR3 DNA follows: TGTGCCAGCTCGCTAACATGGGGGGGCACAGATACGCAGTATTTT.

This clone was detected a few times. Here the CDR3 DNA reads TGTGCCTGGAGTGTATGGCAGGGGGGCCGGTACGAGCAGTACTTC. Amino acid sequence: CAWSVWQGGRYEQYF. V usage is TRBV30 and J usage is TRBJ2-7; the D gene is possibly TRBD1 (7 bases). The V gene lost 0 bases and the J gene lost 4 bases, with 16 bases spanning the gap. Germline CDR1 GTSNPN, CDR2 SVGIG (reference sequence). CDR3 size: 15 residues.

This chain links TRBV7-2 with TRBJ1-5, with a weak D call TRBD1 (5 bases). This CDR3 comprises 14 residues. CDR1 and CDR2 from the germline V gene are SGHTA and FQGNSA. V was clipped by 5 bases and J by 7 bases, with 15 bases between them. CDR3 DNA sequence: TGTGCCAGCAGCCGGGGGGAGCTCGACCAGCCCCAGCATTTT. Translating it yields CASSRGELDQPQHF. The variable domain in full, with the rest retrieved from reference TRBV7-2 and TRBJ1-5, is GAGVSQSPSNKVTEKGKDVELRCDPISGHTALYWYRQSLGQGLEFLIYFQGNSAPDKSGLPSDRFSAERTGGSVSTLTIQRTQQEDSAVYLCASSRGELDQPQHFGDGTRLSIL.

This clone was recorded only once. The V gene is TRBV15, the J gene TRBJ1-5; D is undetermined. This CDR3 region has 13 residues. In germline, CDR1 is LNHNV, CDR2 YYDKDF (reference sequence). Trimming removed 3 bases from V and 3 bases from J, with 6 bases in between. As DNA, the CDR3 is TGTGCCACCAGCAGCCAATACAATCAGCCCCAGCATTTT. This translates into CATSSQYNQPQHF. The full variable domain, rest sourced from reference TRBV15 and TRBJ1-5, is DAMVIQNPRYQVTQFGKPVTLSCSQTLNHNVMYWYQQKSSQAPKLLFHYYDKDFNNEADTPDNFQSRRPNTSFCFLDIRSPGLGDTAMYLCATSSQYNQPQHFGDGTRLSIL.

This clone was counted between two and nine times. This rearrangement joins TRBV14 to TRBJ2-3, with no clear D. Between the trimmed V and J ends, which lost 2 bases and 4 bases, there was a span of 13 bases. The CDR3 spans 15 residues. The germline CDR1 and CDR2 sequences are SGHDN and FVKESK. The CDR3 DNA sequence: TGTGCCAGCAGCCAATATCCCTACCATCCAGATACGCAGTATTTT. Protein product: CASSQYPYHPDTQYF.

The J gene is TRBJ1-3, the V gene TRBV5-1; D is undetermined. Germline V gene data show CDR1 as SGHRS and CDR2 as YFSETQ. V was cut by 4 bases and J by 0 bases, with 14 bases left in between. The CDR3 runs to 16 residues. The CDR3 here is CASSTRTLSSGNTIYF. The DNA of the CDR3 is TGCGCCAGCAGCACGCGGACCTTGAGCTCTGGAAACACCATATATTTT.

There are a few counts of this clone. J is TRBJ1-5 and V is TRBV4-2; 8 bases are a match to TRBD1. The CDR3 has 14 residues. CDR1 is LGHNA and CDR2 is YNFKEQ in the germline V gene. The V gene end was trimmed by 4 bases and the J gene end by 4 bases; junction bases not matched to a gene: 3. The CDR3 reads CASSPRQGNQPQHF. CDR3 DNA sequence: TGTGCCAGCAGCCCAAGACAGGGGAATCAGCCCCAGCATTTT.

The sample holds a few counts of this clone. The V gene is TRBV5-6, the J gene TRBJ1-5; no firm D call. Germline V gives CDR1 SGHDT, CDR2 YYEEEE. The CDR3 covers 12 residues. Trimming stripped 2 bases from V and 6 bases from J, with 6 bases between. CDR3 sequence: CASSFLGQPQHF. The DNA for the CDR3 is TGTGCCAGCAGCTTCCTAGGTCAGCCCCAGCATTTT. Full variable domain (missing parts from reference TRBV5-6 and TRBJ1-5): DAGVTQSPTHLIKTRGQQVTLRCSPKSGHDTVSWYQQALGQGPQFIFQYYEEEERQRGNFPDRFSGHQFPNYSSELNVNALLLGDSALYLCASSFLGQPQHFGDGTRLSIL.

Written as DNA, the CDR3 is TGTGCCAGCAGCTTAGAGAGGAATGAGCAGTTCTTC. Translating gives CASSLERNEQFF. The rearrangement joins TRBV7-8 to TRBJ2-1; D is ambiguous. Looked up from germline, CDR1 is SGHVS and CDR2 is FQNEAQ. The germline V and J ends were trimmed by 1 base and 7 bases, with 5 bases remaining between them. The CDR3 covers 12 residues.

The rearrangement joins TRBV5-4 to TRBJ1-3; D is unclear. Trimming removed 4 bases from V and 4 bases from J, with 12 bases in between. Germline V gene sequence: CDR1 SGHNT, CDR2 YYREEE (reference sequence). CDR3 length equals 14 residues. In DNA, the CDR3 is TGTGCCAGCAGCGCCAATTCTGACGGAAACACCATATATTTT. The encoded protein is CASSANSDGNTIYF.

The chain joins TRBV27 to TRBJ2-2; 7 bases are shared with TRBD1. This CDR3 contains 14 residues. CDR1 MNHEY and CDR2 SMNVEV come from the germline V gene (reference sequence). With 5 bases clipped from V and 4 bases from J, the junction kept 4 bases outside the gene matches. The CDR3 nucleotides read TGTGCCAGCAGTCCGACAGGGTTCACCGGGGAGCTGTTTTTT. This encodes CASSPTGFTGELFF.

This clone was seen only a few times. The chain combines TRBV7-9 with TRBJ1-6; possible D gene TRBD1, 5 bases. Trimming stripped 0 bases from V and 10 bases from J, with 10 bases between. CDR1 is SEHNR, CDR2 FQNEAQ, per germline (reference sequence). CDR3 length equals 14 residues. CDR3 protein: CASSLAGERSPLHF. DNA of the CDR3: TGTGCCAGCAGCTTAGCAGGGGAGAGGTCACCCCTCCACTTT.

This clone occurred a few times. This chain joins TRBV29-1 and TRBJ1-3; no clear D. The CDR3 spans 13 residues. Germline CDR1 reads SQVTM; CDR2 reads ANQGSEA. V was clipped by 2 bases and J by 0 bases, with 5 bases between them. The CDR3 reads CSVELNSGNTIYF. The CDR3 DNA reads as TGCAGCGTTGAACTTAACTCTGGAAACACCATATATTTT.

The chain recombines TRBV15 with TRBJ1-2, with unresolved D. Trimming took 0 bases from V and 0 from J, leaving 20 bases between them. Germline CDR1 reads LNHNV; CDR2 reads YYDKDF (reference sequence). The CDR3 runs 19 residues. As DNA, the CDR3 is TGTGCCACCAGCAGAGATCTCGTTTGGTTGGTAACCTCTAACTATGGCTACACCTTC. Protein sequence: CATSRDLVWLVTSNYGYTF.

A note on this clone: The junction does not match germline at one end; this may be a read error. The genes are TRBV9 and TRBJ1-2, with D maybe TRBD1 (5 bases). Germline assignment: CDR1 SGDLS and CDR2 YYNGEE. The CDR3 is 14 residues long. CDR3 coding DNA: TGTGCCAGCAGCCCTGCCGGGACCCACTATGCCCCGATCTTC. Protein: CASSPAGTHYAPIF.

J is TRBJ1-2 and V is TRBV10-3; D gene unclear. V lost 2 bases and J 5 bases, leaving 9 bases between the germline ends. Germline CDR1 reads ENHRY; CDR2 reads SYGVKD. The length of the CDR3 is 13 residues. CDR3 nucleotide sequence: TGTGCCATCAGTGAGAGGCCCTTTTATGGCTACACCTTC. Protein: CAISERPFYGYTF.

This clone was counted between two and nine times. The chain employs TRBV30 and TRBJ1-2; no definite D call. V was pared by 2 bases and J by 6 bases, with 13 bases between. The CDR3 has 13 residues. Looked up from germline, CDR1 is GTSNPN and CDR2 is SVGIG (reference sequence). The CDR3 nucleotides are TGTGCCTGGAGTTTCAGTGGCGGGAATGGCTACACCTTC. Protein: CAWSFSGGNGYTF.

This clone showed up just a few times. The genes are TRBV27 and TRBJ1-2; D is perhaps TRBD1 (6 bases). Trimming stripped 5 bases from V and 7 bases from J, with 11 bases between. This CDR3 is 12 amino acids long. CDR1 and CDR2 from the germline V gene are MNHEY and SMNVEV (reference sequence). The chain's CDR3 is CASSTQGFGYTF. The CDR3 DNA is TGTGCCAGCAGTACACAGGGATTTGGCTACACCTTC.

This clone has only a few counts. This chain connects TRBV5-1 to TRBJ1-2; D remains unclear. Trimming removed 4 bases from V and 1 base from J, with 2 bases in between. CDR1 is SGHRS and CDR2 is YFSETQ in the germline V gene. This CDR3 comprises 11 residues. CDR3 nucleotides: TGCGCCAGCAGCAATAACTATGGCTACACCTTC. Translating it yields CASSNNYGYTF.

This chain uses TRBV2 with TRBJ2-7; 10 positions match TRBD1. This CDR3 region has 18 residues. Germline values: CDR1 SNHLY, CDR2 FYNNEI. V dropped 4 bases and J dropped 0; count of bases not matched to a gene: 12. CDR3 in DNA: TGTGCCAGCAGTGGCCCGAGACAGGGGGCCCCGAGCTCCTACGAGCAGTACTTC. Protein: CASSGPRQGAPSSYEQYF.

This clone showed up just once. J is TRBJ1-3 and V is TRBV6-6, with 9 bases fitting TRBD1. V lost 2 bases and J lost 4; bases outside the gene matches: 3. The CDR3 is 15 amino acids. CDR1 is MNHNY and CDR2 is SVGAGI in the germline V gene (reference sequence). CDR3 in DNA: TGTGCCAGCAGTTACGGGGGACAGGGAGGAAACACCATATATTTT. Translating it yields CASSYGGQGGNTIYF.

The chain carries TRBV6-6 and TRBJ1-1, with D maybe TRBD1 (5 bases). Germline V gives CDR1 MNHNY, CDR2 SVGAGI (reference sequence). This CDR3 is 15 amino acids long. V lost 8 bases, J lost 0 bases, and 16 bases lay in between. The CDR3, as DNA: TGTGCCAGCGTCCAGGGTTCAACTCTGAACACTGAAGCTTTCTTT. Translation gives CASVQGSTLNTEAFF.

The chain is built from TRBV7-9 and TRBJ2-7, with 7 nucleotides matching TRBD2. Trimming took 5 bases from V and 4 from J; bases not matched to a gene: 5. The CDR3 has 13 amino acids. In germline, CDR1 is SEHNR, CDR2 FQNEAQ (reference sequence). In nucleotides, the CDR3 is TGTGCCAGCAGCCGGGAGGAAAGGTACGAGCAGTACTTC. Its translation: CASSREERYEQYF. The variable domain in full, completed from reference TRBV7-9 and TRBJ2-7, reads DTGVSQNPRHKITKRGQNVTFRCDPISEHNRLYWYRQTLGQGPEFLTYFQNEAQLEKSRLLSDRFSAERPKGSFSTLEIQRTEQGDSAMYLCASSREERYEQYFGPGTRLTVT.